A selection of T cell receptor beta chains follows, all from one sample in a study of shared clonotypes between healthy human individuals. This table comes from immunoSEQ multiplex PCR, and its TCRdb copy is limited to in-frame clones, with some not included. The data contain hundreds of thousands of clones, around 78% of them seen just once; the ten biggest clones take up about 12%. Sequenced: PBMCs. These receptors were collected from a woman between 40 and 55 years old in good health. Some clones in this sample may be carry-over from other donors' samples. Both conserved end residues are part of each CDR3. Each record gives: CDR3 DNA, CDR3 protein, J gene, V gene, clone size, D gene. D genes are given only for firm matches. Rows give clone size only sometimes, using once, few, many, or a class for an expanded clone.

CDR3nt: TGTGCCAGCAGTGAAGGGGGGACAGTGTATGGCTACACCTTC
CDR3aa: CASSEGGTVYGYTF
j_gene: TRBJ1-2
v_gene: TRBV2
abundance: medium-sized
d_gene: TRBD1

CDR3nt: TGTGCCAGCAGCTTGTTTACGGCTAACTATGGCTACACCTTC
CDR3aa: CASSLFTANYGYTF
j_gene: TRBJ1-2
v_gene: TRBV5-6
abundance: .
d_gene: .

CDR3nt: TGTGCCAGCAGCTTGGGGCTAGGGGAGGAAAACATTCAGTACTTC
CDR3aa: CASSLGLGEENIQYF
j_gene: TRBJ2-4
v_gene: TRBV5-4
abundance: .
d_gene: .

CDR3nt: TGTGCCAGTAAACCGGCAGGGACCTCCTACGAGCAGTACTTC
CDR3aa: CASKPAGTSYEQYF
j_gene: TRBJ2-7
v_gene: TRBV19
abundance: .
d_gene: .

CDR3nt: TGTGCCAGCAGCCATGTAGGAGGGGGCGACGGAGTCGGGGAGCTGTTTTTT
CDR3aa: CASSHVGGGDGVGELFF
j_gene: TRBJ2-2
v_gene: TRBV4-2
abundance: .
d_gene: .

CDR3nt: TGTGCCAGCAGCTCGTCCGGGACTAGCGGGAGATATGAGCAGTTCTTC
CDR3aa: CASSSSGTSGRYEQFF
j_gene: TRBJ2-1
v_gene: TRBV7-8
abundance: .
d_gene: TRBD2

CDR3nt: TGTGCCAGCAGTTCGGAGGGGGCGCGGGAGACCCAGTACTTC
CDR3aa: CASSSEGARETQYF
j_gene: TRBJ2-5
v_gene: TRBV27
abundance: .
d_gene: .

CDR3nt: TGTGCCAGCTCACCTAACGGCCTCTCCTACGAGCAGTACTTC
CDR3aa: CASSPNGLSYEQYF
j_gene: TRBJ2-7
v_gene: TRBV18
abundance: once
d_gene: .

CDR3nt: TGTGCCACCAGCAGAGCCTTTCGGAGCTCTGGAAACACCATATATTTT
CDR3aa: CATSRAFRSSGNTIYF
j_gene: TRBJ1-3
v_gene: TRBV15
abundance: many
d_gene: .

CDR3nt: TGTGCCAGCAGTGAAAGAGCCCGGGGAGGCCACGGCATTCAGTACTTC
CDR3aa: CASSERARGGHGIQYF
j_gene: TRBJ2-4
v_gene: TRBV6-1
abundance: .
d_gene: .

CDR3nt: TGTGCCAGCAGAAGGAGGGCGATTGAAAAACTGTTTTTT
CDR3aa: CASRRRAIEKLFF
j_gene: TRBJ1-4
v_gene: TRBV2
abundance: .
d_gene: .

CDR3nt: TGTGCCAGCAGCAACAGCGCTGAAGCTTTCTTT
CDR3aa: CASSNSAEAFF
j_gene: TRBJ1-1
v_gene: TRBV6-1
abundance: .
d_gene: .

CDR3nt: TGTGCCAGCAGCTTGGGGGCCAACTACGAGCAGTACTTC
CDR3aa: CASSLGANYEQYF
j_gene: TRBJ2-7
v_gene: TRBV5-4
abundance: .
d_gene: .

CDR3nt: TGCGCCAGCAGCTCTGGGAATTCCTACGAGCAGTACTTC
CDR3aa: CASSSGNSYEQYF
j_gene: TRBJ2-7
v_gene: TRBV5-1
abundance: .
d_gene: .

CDR3nt: TGTGCCAGTAGTATCAGGGTCTGGGCTGAAGCTTTCTTT
CDR3aa: CASSIRVWAEAFF
j_gene: TRBJ1-1
v_gene: TRBV19
abundance: few
d_gene: .

CDR3nt: TGTGCCAGCAGGCCGGGACTAGCGGGAGCCTCCTACAATGAGCAGTTCTTC
CDR3aa: CASRPGLAGASYNEQFF
j_gene: TRBJ2-1
v_gene: TRBV7-2
abundance: .
d_gene: TRBD2

CDR3nt: TGTGCCAGCAGTTTTCACACTAGCGGGAAATCCTACGAGCAGTACTTC
CDR3aa: CASSFHTSGKSYEQYF
j_gene: TRBJ2-7
v_gene: TRBV28
abundance: many
d_gene: TRBD2

CDR3nt: TGTGCCAGCAGTTTATACCCGGGACAGGGCCCGAACACTGAAGCTTTCTTT
CDR3aa: CASSLYPGQGPNTEAFF
j_gene: TRBJ1-1
v_gene: TRBV28
abundance: .
d_gene: TRBD1

CDR3nt: TGCGCCAGCAGCTCTCCCCCGGGGCGCCTCTCCTACGAGCAGTACTTC
CDR3aa: CASSSPPGRLSYEQYF
j_gene: TRBJ2-7
v_gene: TRBV5-1
abundance: .
d_gene: .

CDR3nt: TGTGCCATCAGTGAGTCGGAGACAGGGCTGGGGAACTATGGCTACACCTTC
CDR3aa: CAISESETGLGNYGYTF
j_gene: TRBJ1-2
v_gene: TRBV10-3
abundance: once
d_gene: TRBD1

CDR3nt: TGTGCCAGCAGCTTTACTAGCGGGACTGGGTACGAGCAGTACTTC
CDR3aa: CASSFTSGTGYEQYF
j_gene: TRBJ2-7
v_gene: TRBV7-2
abundance: few
d_gene: TRBD2

CDR3nt: TGTGCTACCGGAACCAGGGGTAATGAGCAGTTCTTC
CDR3aa: CATGTRGNEQFF
j_gene: TRBJ2-1
v_gene: TRBV5-4
abundance: .
d_gene: .

CDR3nt: TGTGCCGGCAGTTCCCAGAGAAATCAGCCCCAGCATTTT
CDR3aa: CAGSSQRNQPQHF
j_gene: TRBJ1-5
v_gene: TRBV6-5
abundance: .
d_gene: .

CDR3nt: TGTGCCAGCAGCTTCGTTGGGGCCAACGTCCTGACTTTC
CDR3aa: CASSFVGANVLTF
j_gene: TRBJ2-6
v_gene: TRBV5-4
abundance: .
d_gene: .

CDR3nt: TGTGCCAGCAGCTTATTCCAGATACGAAAGATGAACACTGAAGCTTTCTTT
CDR3aa: CASSLFQIRKMNTEAFF
j_gene: TRBJ1-1
v_gene: TRBV11-2
abundance: .
d_gene: .

CDR3nt: TGCAGCGTCGGGACTAGCGGGACGAACACCGGGGAGCTGTTTTTT
CDR3aa: CSVGTSGTNTGELFF
j_gene: TRBJ2-2
v_gene: TRBV29-1
abundance: once
d_gene: TRBD2

CDR3nt: TGTGCCAGCAGCTTAAGTGGGGGTAACACTGAAGCTTTCTTT
CDR3aa: CASSLSGGNTEAFF
j_gene: TRBJ1-1
v_gene: TRBV13
abundance: .
d_gene: .

CDR3nt: TGTGCCAGCAGCCACATGAGTGAATACGAGCAGTACTTC
CDR3aa: CASSHMSEYEQYF
j_gene: TRBJ2-7
v_gene: TRBV25-1
abundance: once
d_gene: .

CDR3nt: TGTGCCGGGTCCGCAGGAACAGATACGCAGTATTTT
CDR3aa: CAGSAGTDTQYF
j_gene: TRBJ2-3
v_gene: TRBV28
abundance: .
d_gene: .

CDR3nt: TGTGCCAGCAGCTTATCACTAGCGGCGAGGGATACGCAGTATTTT
CDR3aa: CASSLSLAARDTQYF
j_gene: TRBJ2-3
v_gene: TRBV7-9
abundance: once
d_gene: TRBD2

CDR3nt: TGTGCCAGCAGTCGCGGGGGACAGGGGAAGGAAGAGACCCAGTACTTC
CDR3aa: CASSRGGQGKEETQYF
j_gene: TRBJ2-5
v_gene: TRBV7-2
abundance: .
d_gene: TRBD1

CDR3nt: TGCAGCGTTGAAGTTGGGGCGGGGGAGCAGTACTTC
CDR3aa: CSVEVGAGEQYF
j_gene: TRBJ2-7
v_gene: TRBV29-1
abundance: many
d_gene: .

CDR3nt: TGTGCCAGCAGGCGACAGGGGGAGTTCCACGAGCAGTACTTC
CDR3aa: CASRRQGEFHEQYF
j_gene: TRBJ2-7
v_gene: TRBV5-4
abundance: .
d_gene: TRBD1

CDR3nt: TGTGCCAGCAGGGACAGCTTTCACGAGCAGTACTTC
CDR3aa: CASRDSFHEQYF
j_gene: TRBJ2-7
v_gene: TRBV28
abundance: .
d_gene: .

CDR3nt: TGTGCCAGCAGTGAAGGCTGGACCAGCTACGAGCAGTACTTC
CDR3aa: CASSEGWTSYEQYF
j_gene: TRBJ2-7
v_gene: TRBV6-1
abundance: .
d_gene: .

CDR3nt: TGTGCCAGCAGCTTAGGGCAGGCAAACACTGAAGCTTTCTTT
CDR3aa: CASSLGQANTEAFF
j_gene: TRBJ1-1
v_gene: TRBV7-9
abundance: .
d_gene: .

CDR3nt: TGTGCCAGTAGGCGGGGCGGGAACACTGAAGCTTTCTTT
CDR3aa: CASRRGGNTEAFF
j_gene: TRBJ1-1
v_gene: TRBV19
abundance: .
d_gene: .

CDR3nt: TGCAGCGTTGAAGCAGGCCTGGGGGAGACCCAGTACTTC
CDR3aa: CSVEAGLGETQYF
j_gene: TRBJ2-5
v_gene: TRBV29-1
abundance: .
d_gene: .

CDR3nt: TGTGCCAGCAGCCTAGCGGGAGGAAGGGAGCAGTACTTC
CDR3aa: CASSLAGGREQYF
j_gene: TRBJ2-7
v_gene: TRBV7-6
abundance: few
d_gene: TRBD2

CDR3nt: TGTGCCAGCAGCCCCCCGACAGGGAACTATGGCTACACCTTC
CDR3aa: CASSPPTGNYGYTF
j_gene: TRBJ1-2
v_gene: TRBV9
abundance: .
d_gene: TRBD1

CDR3nt: TGTGCCAGCACCCCACCGGGACCCAATCAGCCCCAGCATTTT
CDR3aa: CASTPPGPNQPQHF
j_gene: TRBJ1-5
v_gene: TRBV6-5
abundance: .
d_gene: .